This T cell receptor (beta chain) stems from a study of OX40 agonist ivuxolimab in advanced cancers. As for the study in general: Patients in the trial were receiving intravenous ivuxolimab every 2 weeks, at doses of 0.01 to 10 mg/kg. General study results and limits: Relative to CD4+ cells, CD8+ T cells on average had more expanded clones.

The repertoire was sequenced with immunoSEQ multiplex PCR; TCRdb's copy has only in-frame clones and lacks some. The sample records 50,000 to 60,000 clones, about 90% being singletons. The CDR3 has 16 amino acids. Germline CDR1 MNHNS, CDR2 SASEGT. Trimming cost V 2 bases and J 0 bases, with 14 bases left between them. On this clone itself: The antigen remains unidentified.

This chain uses TRBV6-1 with TRBJ2-7; weak D call: TRBD2 (6 bases). This TCR came from an adult with an advanced solid tumor such as melanoma, head and neck, liver or kidney cancer. The sequencing used CD4+ or CD8+ T cells sorted from blood, collected in a trial of the OX40 agonist ivuxolimab. The CDR3 loop reads CASSENLALSSYEQYF. CDR3 coding DNA: TGTGCCAGCAGTGAAAATCTAGCGTTGAGCTCCTACGAGCAGTACTTC.